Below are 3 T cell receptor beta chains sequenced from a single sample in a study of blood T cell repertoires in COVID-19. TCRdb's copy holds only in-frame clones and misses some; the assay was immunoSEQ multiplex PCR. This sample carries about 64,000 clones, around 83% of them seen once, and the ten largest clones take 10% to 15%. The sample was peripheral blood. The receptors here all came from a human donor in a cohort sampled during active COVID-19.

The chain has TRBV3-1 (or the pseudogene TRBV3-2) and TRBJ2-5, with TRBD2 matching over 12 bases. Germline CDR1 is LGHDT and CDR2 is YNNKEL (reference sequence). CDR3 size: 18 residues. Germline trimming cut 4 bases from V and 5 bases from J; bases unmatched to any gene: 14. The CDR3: CASSRSGTSGSSPETQYF. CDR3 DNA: TGTGCCAGCAGCCGATCCGGGACTAGCGGGTCATCACCGGAGACCCAGTACTTC.

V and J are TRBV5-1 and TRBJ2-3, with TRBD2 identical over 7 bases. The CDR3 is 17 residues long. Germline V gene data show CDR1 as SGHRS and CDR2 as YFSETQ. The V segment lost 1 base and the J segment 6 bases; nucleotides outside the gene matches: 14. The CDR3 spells CASSLFASSSGTDTQYF. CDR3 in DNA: TGCGCCAGCAGCTTGTTCGCCTCGTCTAGCGGAACTGATACGCAGTATTTT.

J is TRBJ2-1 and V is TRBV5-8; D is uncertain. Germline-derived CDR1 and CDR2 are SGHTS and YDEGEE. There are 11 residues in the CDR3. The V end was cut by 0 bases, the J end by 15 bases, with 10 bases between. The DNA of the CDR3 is TGTGCCAGCAGCTTGGAACTCCTTTGGTTCTTC. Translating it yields CASSLELLWFF.